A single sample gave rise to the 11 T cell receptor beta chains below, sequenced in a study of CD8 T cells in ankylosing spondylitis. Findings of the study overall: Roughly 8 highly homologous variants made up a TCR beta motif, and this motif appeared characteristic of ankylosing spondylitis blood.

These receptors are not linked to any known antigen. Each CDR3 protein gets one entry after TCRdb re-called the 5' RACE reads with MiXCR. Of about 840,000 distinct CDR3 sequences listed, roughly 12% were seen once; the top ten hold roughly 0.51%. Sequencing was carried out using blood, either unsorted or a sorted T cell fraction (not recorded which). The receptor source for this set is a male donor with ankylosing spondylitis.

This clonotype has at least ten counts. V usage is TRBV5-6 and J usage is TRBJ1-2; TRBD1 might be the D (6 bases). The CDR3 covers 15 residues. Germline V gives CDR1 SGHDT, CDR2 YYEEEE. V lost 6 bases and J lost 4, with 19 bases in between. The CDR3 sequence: CASNRISGERYGYTF. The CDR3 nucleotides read TGTGCCAGCAACCGTATCTCAGGGGAACGCTATGGCTACACCTTC.

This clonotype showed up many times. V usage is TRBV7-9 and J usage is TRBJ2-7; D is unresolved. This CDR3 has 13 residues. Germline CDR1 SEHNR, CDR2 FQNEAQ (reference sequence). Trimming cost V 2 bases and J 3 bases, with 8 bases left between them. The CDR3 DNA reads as TGTGCCAGCAGCTTAAACACCAACTACGAGCAGTACTTC. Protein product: CASSLNTNYEQYF.

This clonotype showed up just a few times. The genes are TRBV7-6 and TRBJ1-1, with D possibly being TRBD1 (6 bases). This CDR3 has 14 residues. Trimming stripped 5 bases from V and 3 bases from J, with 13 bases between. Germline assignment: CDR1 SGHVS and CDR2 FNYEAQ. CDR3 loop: CASSDGTFHTEAFF. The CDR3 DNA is TGTGCCAGCAGCGACGGGACATTCCACACTGAAGCTTTCTTT.

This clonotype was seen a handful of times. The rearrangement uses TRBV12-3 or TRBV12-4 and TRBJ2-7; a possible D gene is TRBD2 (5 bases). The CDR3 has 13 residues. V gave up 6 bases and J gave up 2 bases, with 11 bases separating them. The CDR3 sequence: CASSMREPYEQYF. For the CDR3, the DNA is TGTGCCAGCAGCATGAGGGAGCCCTACGAGCAGTACTTC.

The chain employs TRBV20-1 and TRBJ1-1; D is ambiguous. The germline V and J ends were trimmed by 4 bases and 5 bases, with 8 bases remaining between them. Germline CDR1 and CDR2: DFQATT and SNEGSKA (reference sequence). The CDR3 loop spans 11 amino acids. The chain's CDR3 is CSATTETEAFF. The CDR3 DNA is TGCAGTGCTACTACGGAGACTGAAGCTTTCTTT.

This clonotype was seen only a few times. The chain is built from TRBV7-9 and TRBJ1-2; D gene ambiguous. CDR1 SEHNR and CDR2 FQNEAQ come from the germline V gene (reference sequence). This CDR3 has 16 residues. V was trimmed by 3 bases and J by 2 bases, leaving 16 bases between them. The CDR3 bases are TGTGCCAGCAGCTTGTCTAACGGACCGCGCAACTATGGCTACACCTTC. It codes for CASSLSNGPRNYGYTF.

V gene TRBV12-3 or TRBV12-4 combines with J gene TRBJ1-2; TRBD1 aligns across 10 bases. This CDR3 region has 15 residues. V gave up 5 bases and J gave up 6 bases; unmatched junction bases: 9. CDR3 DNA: TGTGCCAGCAGTCCCCGACAGGGGGCCAACGATGGCTACACCTTC. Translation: CASSPRQGANDGYTF.

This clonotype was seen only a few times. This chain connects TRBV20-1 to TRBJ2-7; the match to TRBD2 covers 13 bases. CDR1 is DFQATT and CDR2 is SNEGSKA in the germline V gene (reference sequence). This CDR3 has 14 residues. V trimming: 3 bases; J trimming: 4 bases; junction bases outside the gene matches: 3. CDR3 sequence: CSASWTSGRYEQYF. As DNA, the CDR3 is TGCAGTGCTAGCTGGACTAGCGGGAGATACGAGCAGTACTTC.

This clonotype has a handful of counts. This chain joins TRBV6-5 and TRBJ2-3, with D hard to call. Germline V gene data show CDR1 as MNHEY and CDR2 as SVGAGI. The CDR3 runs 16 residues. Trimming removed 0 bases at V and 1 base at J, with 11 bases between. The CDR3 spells CASSYSYTLGTDTQYF. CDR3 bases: TGTGCCAGCAGTTACTCCTACACCTTGGGCACAGATACGCAGTATTTT.

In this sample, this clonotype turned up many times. Here the CDR3 DNA reads TGCGCCAGCAGCCGCGGGACCTTAAACGCGTCACCCCTCCACTTT. Its protein is CASSRGTLNASPLHF. The rearrangement links TRBV4-3 to TRBJ1-6, with D maybe TRBD1 (5 bases). The CDR3 covers 15 residues. Deletions cut 4 bases from V and 10 bases from J, with 17 bases between. Per the germline V gene, CDR1 is LGHNA and CDR2 is YSLEER.

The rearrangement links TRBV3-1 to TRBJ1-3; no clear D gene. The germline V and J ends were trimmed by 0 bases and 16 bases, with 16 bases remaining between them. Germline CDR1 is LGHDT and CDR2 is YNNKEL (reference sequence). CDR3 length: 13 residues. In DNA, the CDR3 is TGTGCCAGCAGCCAAGATTTTAGTGGTCAAATCTATTTT. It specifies CASSQDFSGQIYF.